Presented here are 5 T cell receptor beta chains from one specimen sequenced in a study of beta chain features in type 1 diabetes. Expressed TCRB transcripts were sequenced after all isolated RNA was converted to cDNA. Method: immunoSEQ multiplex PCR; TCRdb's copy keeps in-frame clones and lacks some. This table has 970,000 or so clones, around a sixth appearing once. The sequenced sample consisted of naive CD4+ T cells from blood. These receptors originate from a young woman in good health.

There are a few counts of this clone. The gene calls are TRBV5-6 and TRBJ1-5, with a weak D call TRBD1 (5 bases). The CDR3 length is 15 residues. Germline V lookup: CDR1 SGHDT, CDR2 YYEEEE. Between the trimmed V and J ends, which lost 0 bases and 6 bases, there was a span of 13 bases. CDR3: CASSLEGRGPQPQHF. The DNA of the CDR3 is TGTGCCAGCAGCTTGGAGGGGAGGGGTCCTCAGCCCCAGCATTTT.

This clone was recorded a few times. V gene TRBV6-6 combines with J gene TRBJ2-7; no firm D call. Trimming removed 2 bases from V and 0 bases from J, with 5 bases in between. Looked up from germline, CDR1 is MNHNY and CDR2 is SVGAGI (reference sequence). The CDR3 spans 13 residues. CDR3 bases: TGTGCCAGCAGTTACACAGCCTCCTACGAGCAGTACTTC. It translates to CASSYTASYEQYF.

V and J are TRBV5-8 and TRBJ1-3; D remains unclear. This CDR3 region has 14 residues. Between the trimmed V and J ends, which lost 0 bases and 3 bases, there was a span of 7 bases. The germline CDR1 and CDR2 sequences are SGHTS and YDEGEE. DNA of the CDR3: TGTGCCAGCAGCTTGGTGTCGGGTGGAAACACCATATATTTT. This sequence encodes CASSLVSGGNTIYF.

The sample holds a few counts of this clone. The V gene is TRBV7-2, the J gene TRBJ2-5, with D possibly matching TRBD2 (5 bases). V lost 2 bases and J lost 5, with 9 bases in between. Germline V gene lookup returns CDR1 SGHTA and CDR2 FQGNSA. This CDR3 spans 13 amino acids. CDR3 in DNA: TGTGCCAGCAGCTTAAGAGGGATGGAGACCCAGTACTTC. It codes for CASSLRGMETQYF.

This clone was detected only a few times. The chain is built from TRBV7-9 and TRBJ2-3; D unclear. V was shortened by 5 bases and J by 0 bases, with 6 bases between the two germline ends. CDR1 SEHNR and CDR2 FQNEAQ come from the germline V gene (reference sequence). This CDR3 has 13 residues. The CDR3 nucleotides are TGTGCCAGCAGCCCTGGTAGCACAGATACGCAGTATTTT. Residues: CASSPGSTDTQYF.